Below are 27 T cell receptor beta chains sequenced from a single sample in a study of early T cells in non-severe SARS-CoV-2 infection. Via MiXCR, TCRdb re-called the 5' RACE reads, giving one row per CDR3 protein. The table records tens of thousands of distinct CDR3 sequences, roughly 13% of them present only once. The sequenced sample consisted of whole blood. The receptors come from an adult who was a healthcare worker with PCR-confirmed SARS-CoV-2 infection or an uninfected control (not recorded which).

This clonotype showed up just a few times. The chain joins TRBV3-1 to TRBJ1-2; D is perhaps TRBD1 (6 bases). The germline V gene encodes CDR1 LGHDT and CDR2 YNNKEL (reference sequence). This CDR3 has 15 residues. V shed 1 base and J shed 3 bases, with 12 bases lying between them. The CDR3 spells CASSQGGGSYYGYTF. The CDR3 coding sequence is TGTGCCAGCAGCCAAGGAGGGGGGAGCTACTATGGCTACACCTTC.

This clonotype was seen more than once but under ten times. V usage is TRBV2 and J usage is TRBJ2-5; D is perhaps TRBD2 (6 bases). The germline V gene encodes CDR1 SNHLY and CDR2 FYNNEI. V was clipped by 6 bases and J by 1 base, with 9 bases between them. The CDR3 sequence is 13 residues long. In DNA, the CDR3 is TGTGCCAGCAGCGGGGGAAGCCAAGAGACCCAGTACTTC. Translated, it gives CASSGGSQETQYF.

There are many counts of this clonotype. This chain joins TRBV3-1 and TRBJ2-1; the D is unclear. Germline assignment: CDR1 LGHDT and CDR2 YNNKEL (reference sequence). The CDR3 extends over 16 amino acids. The V and J ends lost 4 bases and 5 bases respectively, with 18 bases between them. The CDR3 sequence: CASSPLTGPADNEQFF. DNA for the CDR3: TGTGCCAGCAGCCCCCTAACCGGGCCCGCGGACAATGAGCAGTTCTTC.

This clonotype has at least ten counts. The rearrangement links TRBV7-9 to TRBJ1-4; D unclear. The CDR3 has 16 amino acids. Germline CDR1 is SEHNR and CDR2 is FQNEAQ (reference sequence). Trimming took 5 bases from V and 0 from J, leaving 13 bases between them. The CDR3 protein is CASSEWRGATNEKLFF. In nucleotides, the CDR3 is TGTGCCAGCAGCGAATGGCGTGGTGCAACTAATGAAAAACTGTTTTTT. The whole variable domain, filled in from reference TRBV7-9 and TRBJ1-4, reads DTGVSQNPRHKITKRGQNVTFRCDPISEHNRLYWYRQTLGQGPEFLTYFQNEAQLEKSRLLSDRFSAERPKGSFSTLEIQRTEQGDSAMYLCASSEWRGATNEKLFFGSGTQLSVL.

This clonotype was observed at least ten times. This chain links TRBV6-5 with TRBJ1-6, with unresolved D. Trimming pared 4 bases from V and 8 bases from J, leaving 15 bases between. Germline assignment: CDR1 MNHEY and CDR2 SVGAGI. CDR3 length: 15 residues. This chain's CDR3 is CASSWYHSTDSPLHF. CDR3 coding DNA: TGTGCCAGCAGTTGGTACCATTCAACTGATTCACCCCTCCACTTT.

This clonotype was seen ten or more times. V is TRBV18 and J is TRBJ1-1; TRBD1 might be the D (6 bases). Trimming took 6 bases from V and 0 from J, leaving 17 bases between them. CDR3 length equals 16 residues. From germline, CDR1 is KGHSH and CDR2 LQKENI. In DNA form, the CDR3 reads TGTGCCAGCTCGCCCCCGGGGGCGGGGGTGAACACTGAAGCTTTCTTT. It yields the protein CASSPPGAGVNTEAFF.

This clonotype occurred many times. The genes are TRBV9 and TRBJ2-7; D is tentatively TRBD1 or TRBD2 (5 bases each). Trimming removed 0 bases from V and 4 bases from J, with 11 bases in between. This CDR3 has 14 amino acids. Germline V gene sequence: CDR1 SGDLS, CDR2 YYNGEE. CDR3 DNA sequence: TGTGCCAGCAGCGTAGGGGACGGGCCATACGAGCAGTACTTC. This translates into CASSVGDGPYEQYF. The full variable domain, in which reference TRBV9 and TRBJ2-7 provide the parts outside the CDR3, is DSGVTQTPKHLITATGQRVTLRCSPRSGDLSVYWYQQSLDQGLQFLIQYYNGEERAKGNILERFSAQQFPDLHSELNLSSLELGDSALYFCASSVGDGPYEQYFGPGTRLTVT.

This clonotype was counted a few times. CDR3 DNA: TGTGCCAGCAAGCCTTTGAGGACTAGCAGCGCAGATACGCAGTATTTT. It codes for CASKPLRTSSADTQYF. The V gene is TRBV27, the J gene TRBJ2-3, with 8 bases matching TRBD2. Germline lookup yields CDR1 MNHEY and CDR2 SMNVEV (reference sequence). The CDR3 has 16 residues. The ends lost 7 bases at V and 4 bases at J; junction bases unmatched: 13.

This clonotype was recorded at least ten times. The chain carries TRBV25-1 and TRBJ2-5; 8 bases align to TRBD2. The CDR3 has 16 amino acids. CDR1 and CDR2 (germline): MGHDK, SYGVNS. V gave up 5 bases and J gave up 0 bases; unmatched junction bases: 8. CDR3 amino acids: CASSSVGGGYQETQYF. CDR3 nucleotide sequence: TGTGCCAGCAGTTCTGTTGGCGGGGGGTACCAAGAGACCCAGTACTTC.

This clonotype has only a few counts. The chain is built from TRBV5-1 and TRBJ1-1; a weak D match, TRBD1 (6 bases). Germline CDR1 is SGHRS and CDR2 is YFSETQ. The CDR3 runs 14 residues. The V gene lost 3 bases and the J gene lost 4 bases, with 13 bases spanning the gap. CDR3 sequence (DNA): TGCGCCAGCAGCTCGGCAGGGGAGGTCACTGAAGCTTTCTTT. This sequence encodes CASSSAGEVTEAFF. Based on the CDR3 plus reference TRBV5-1 and TRBJ1-1, the full variable domain is KAGVTQTPRYLIKTRGQQVTLSCSPISGHRSVSWYQQTPGQGLQFLFEYFSETQRNKGNFPGRFSGRQFSNSRSEMNVSTLELGDSALYLCASSSAGEVTEAFFGQGTRLTVV.

In its sample, this clonotype was seen many times. V is TRBV7-8 and J is TRBJ1-1; 9 bases map to TRBD1. The CDR3 length is 17 residues. V was clipped by 1 base and J by 5 bases; unmatched bases: 11. From germline, CDR1 is SGHVS and CDR2 FQNEAQ. CDR3 protein: CASSLVMGQGARTEAFF. DNA for the CDR3: TGTGCCAGCAGCTTAGTTATGGGACAGGGAGCCAGGACTGAAGCTTTCTTT.

This clonotype has at least ten counts. The rearrangement joins TRBV5-1 to TRBJ2-7; 8 positions match TRBD1. V was clipped by 4 bases and J by 9 bases; unmatched bases: 6. Germline V gene data show CDR1 as SGHRS and CDR2 as YFSETQ. The CDR3 loop spans 12 amino acids. The CDR3 sequence is CASSVDRVAQYF. The CDR3 DNA sequence: TGCGCCAGCAGCGTGGACAGGGTTGCGCAGTACTTC.

The chain combines TRBV12-3 or TRBV12-4 with TRBJ2-3; 9 bases agree with TRBD1. V trimming: 4 bases; J trimming: 3 bases; junction bases outside the gene matches: 5. This CDR3 is built from 15 residues. This chain's CDR3 is CASSSQGQGTDTQYF. The DNA of the CDR3 is TGTGCCAGCAGTTCTCAAGGACAGGGGACAGATACGCAGTATTTT.

The table lists this clonotype with a few counts. The V and J genes are TRBV19 and TRBJ1-2; weak D call: TRBD1 (5 bases). Germline V CDR1 and CDR2: LNHDA, SQIVND (reference sequence). Deletions cut 10 bases from V and 6 bases from J, with 15 bases between. This CDR3 is built from 12 residues. The CDR3 here is CATNRGVHGYTF. CDR3 DNA sequence: TGTGCCACCAACAGAGGGGTCCATGGCTACACCTTC.

Ten or more counts support this clonotype. The CDR3 DNA sequence: TGTGCCAGCAGCTTTGGACAGAACGAGCAGTACTTC. Translated, it gives CASSFGQNEQYF. The gene calls are TRBV7-9 and TRBJ2-7; TRBD1 might be the D (6 bases). V was shortened by 3 bases and J by 5 bases, with 8 bases between the two germline ends. This CDR3 contains 12 residues. Germline V lookup: CDR1 SEHNR, CDR2 FQNEAQ (reference sequence).

This clonotype was seen many times. The V gene is TRBV6-4, the J gene TRBJ1-1; TRBD1 aligns across 10 bases. Germline trimming cut 2 bases from V and 5 bases from J; bases unmatched to any gene: 8. CDR3 length: 16 amino acids. Germline lookup yields CDR1 MRHNA and CDR2 SNTAGT. DNA of the CDR3: TGTGCCAGCAGTGACACACCGGGACAGGGGCAAACTGAAGCTTTCTTT. It encodes CASSDTPGQGQTEAFF.

The chain uses TRBV29-1 and TRBJ2-7; D gene uncertain. This CDR3 has 12 residues. The germline V and J ends were trimmed by 7 bases and 2 bases, with 12 bases remaining between them. Germline V gene data show CDR1 as SQVTM and CDR2 as ANQGSEA. CDR3 sequence (DNA): TGCAGCGCCGCGGTCAGCGCCTACGAGCAGTACTTC. Its protein is CSAAVSAYEQYF.

The chain joins TRBV7-2 to TRBJ1-3, with D unresolved. The ends were cut back, 0 bases at V and 2 bases at J, with 5 bases in the middle. CDR1 and CDR2 (germline): SGHTA, FQGNSA. The length of the CDR3 is 14 residues. CDR3 sequence (DNA): TGTGCCAGCAGCTTAGCTTATGCTGGAAACACCATATATTTT. Translation gives CASSLAYAGNTIYF.

The chain uses TRBV18 and TRBJ2-5; D may be TRBD1 (5 bases). The CDR3 loop spans 15 amino acids. The V end lost 0 bases, the J end lost 1 base, and 9 bases lay between the germline ends. Per germline, CDR1 KGHSH and CDR2 LQKENI. In DNA form, the CDR3 reads TGTGCCAGCTCACCACCGGGGCAGCTCCAAGAGACCCAGTACTTC. Its translation is CASSPPGQLQETQYF. Full variable domain (outside the CDR3, taken from reference TRBV18 and TRBJ2-5): NAGVMQNPRHLVRRRGQEARLRCSPMKGHSHVYWYRQLPEEGLKFMVYLQKENIIDESGMPKERFSAEFPKEGPSILRIQQVVRGDSAAYFCASSPPGQLQETQYFGPGTRLLVL.

This clonotype was seen at least ten times. The gene calls are TRBV5-1 and TRBJ2-1; possible D gene TRBD1, 5 bases. The CDR3 is 14 residues long. Trimming shortened V by 0 bases and J by 3 bases, and 7 bases separated the two germline ends. Per the germline V gene, CDR1 is SGHRS and CDR2 is YFSETQ. The CDR3 spells CASSLGQNYNEQFF. The CDR3 coding sequence is TGCGCCAGCAGCTTGGGACAGAACTACAATGAGCAGTTCTTC. The whole variable domain, filled in from reference TRBV5-1 and TRBJ2-1, reads KAGVTQTPRYLIKTRGQQVTLSCSPISGHRSVSWYQQTPGQGLQFLFEYFSETQRNKGNFPGRFSGRQFSNSRSEMNVSTLELGDSALYLCASSLGQNYNEQFFGPGTRLTVL.

This clonotype was seen a handful of times. The chain carries TRBV3-1 and TRBJ2-7; 13 bases are a match to TRBD2. CDR3 length equals 15 residues. Germline loops: CDR1 LGHDT, CDR2 YNNKEL (reference sequence). V shed 5 bases, J shed 3 bases, and the junction held 4 bases outside the gene matches. CDR3 protein: CASSSRTSGGYEQYF. The CDR3 DNA is TGTGCCAGCAGCTCTAGGACTAGCGGGGGCTACGAGCAGTACTTC.

The chain employs TRBV4-3 and TRBJ2-3; D remains unclear. The CDR3 is 14 residues long. Trimming stripped 0 bases from V and 6 bases from J, with 10 bases between. The V gene's germline CDR1 is LGHNA and CDR2 YSLEER. The CDR3 DNA reads TGCGCCAGCAGCCAAGATTTTGGCAAGGATACGCAGTATTTT. It is translated as CASSQDFGKDTQYF.

The rearrangement uses TRBV7-6 and TRBJ2-4; the D call may be TRBD1 or TRBD2 (6 bases each). The CDR3 contains 16 residues. Between the trimmed V and J ends, which lost 1 base and 2 bases, there was a span of 12 bases. Germline-derived CDR1 and CDR2 are SGHVS and FNYEAQ. CDR3 sequence reads: CASSLGYGGPKNIQYF. CDR3 DNA sequence: TGTGCCAGCAGCTTAGGGTATGGGGGGCCCAAAAACATTCAGTACTTC.

The rearrangement uses TRBV7-9 and TRBJ2-7, with a weak D call TRBD2 (6 bases). V lost 5 bases, J lost 9 bases, and 14 bases lay in between. Germline values: CDR1 SEHNR, CDR2 FQNEAQ (reference sequence). The CDR3 totals 12 residues. CDR3 protein: CASSRDSMGQYF. The DNA for the CDR3 is TGTGCCAGCAGCCGGGACTCCATGGGGCAGTACTTC.

The J gene is TRBJ2-1, the V gene TRBV10-3; the match to TRBD2 covers 9 bases. The CDR3 spans 14 residues. Germline CDR1 reads ENHRY; CDR2 reads SYGVKD. V shed 4 bases and J 4 bases; nucleotides not matched to a gene: 2. The CDR3 DNA reads TGTGCCATCAGTGGAAGCGGGGGGTACAATGAGCAGTTCTTC. This gives the protein CAISGSGGYNEQFF.

The table lists this clonotype with a few counts. V is TRBV27 and J is TRBJ1-5, with D maybe TRBD1 (6 bases). The length of the CDR3 is 14 residues. The V end was cut by 3 bases, the J end by 5 bases, with 11 bases between. Per germline, CDR1 MNHEY and CDR2 SMNVEV (reference sequence). The CDR3 is CASSFGGADQPQHF. In DNA, the CDR3 is TGTGCCAGCAGTTTCGGGGGGGCCGATCAGCCCCAGCATTTT.

A word on this clonotype: A much larger clone differs from this one at a single base, so this may be a read error. This rearrangement joins TRBV7-9 to TRBJ1-2; the D gene is possibly TRBD1 (5 bases). CDR3 size: 13 residues. Germline CDR1 is SEHNR and CDR2 is FQNEAQ (reference sequence). CDR3 loop: CAGSLAQGYGYTF. CDR3 DNA sequence: TGTGCCGGCAGCTTAGCCCAGGGTTATGGCTACACCTTC.